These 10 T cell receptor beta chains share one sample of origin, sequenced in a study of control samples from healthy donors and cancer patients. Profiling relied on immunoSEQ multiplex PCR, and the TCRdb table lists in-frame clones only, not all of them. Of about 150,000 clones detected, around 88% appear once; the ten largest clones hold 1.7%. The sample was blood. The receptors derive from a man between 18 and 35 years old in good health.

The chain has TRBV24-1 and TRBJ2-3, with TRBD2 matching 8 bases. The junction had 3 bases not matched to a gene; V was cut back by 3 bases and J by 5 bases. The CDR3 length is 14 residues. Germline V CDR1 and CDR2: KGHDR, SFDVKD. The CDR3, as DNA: TGTGCCACCAGTGATGCAAGCGGGGGAGATACGCAGTATTTT. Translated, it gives CATSDASGGDTQYF.

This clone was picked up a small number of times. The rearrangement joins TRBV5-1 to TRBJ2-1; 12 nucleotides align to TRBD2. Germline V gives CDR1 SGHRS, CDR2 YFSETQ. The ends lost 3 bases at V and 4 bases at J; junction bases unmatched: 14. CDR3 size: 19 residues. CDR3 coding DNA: TGCGCCAGCAGCTGGGGGTGGACTAGCGGGGCGGATTCGTACAATGAGCAGTTCTTC. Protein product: CASSWGWTSGADSYNEQFF.

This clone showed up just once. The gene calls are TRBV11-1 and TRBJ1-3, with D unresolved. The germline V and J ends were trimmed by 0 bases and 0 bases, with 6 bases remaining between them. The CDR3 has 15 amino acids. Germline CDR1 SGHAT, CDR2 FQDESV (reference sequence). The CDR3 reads CASSLAVHSGNTIYF. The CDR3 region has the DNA TGTGCCAGCAGCTTAGCGGTACACTCTGGAAACACCATATATTTT.

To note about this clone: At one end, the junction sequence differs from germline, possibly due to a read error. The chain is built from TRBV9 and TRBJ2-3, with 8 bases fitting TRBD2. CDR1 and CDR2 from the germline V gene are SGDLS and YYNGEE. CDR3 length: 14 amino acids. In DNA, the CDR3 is TGTGCCAGCAGCCCGCGGACTAGCATAGATACGCAGTATTTT. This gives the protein CASSPRTSIDTQYF.

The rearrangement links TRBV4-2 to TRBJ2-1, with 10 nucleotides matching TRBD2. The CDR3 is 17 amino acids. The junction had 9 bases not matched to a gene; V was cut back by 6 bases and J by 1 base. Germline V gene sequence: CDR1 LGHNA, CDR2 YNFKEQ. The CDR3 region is CASSSSGGVSSYNEQFF. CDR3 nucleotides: TGTGCCAGCAGTTCGAGCGGGGGGGTAAGTTCCTACAATGAGCAGTTCTTC.

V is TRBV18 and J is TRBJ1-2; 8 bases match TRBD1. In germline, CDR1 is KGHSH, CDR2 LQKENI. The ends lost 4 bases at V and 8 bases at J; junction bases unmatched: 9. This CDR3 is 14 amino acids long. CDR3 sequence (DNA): TGTGCCAGCTCACTTACCGCGACAGGGGACGGCTACACCTTC. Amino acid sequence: CASSLTATGDGYTF.

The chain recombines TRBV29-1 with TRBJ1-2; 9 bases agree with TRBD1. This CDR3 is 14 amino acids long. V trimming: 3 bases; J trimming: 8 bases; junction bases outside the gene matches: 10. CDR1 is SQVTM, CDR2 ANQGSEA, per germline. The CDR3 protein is CSVELGQGSSGYTF. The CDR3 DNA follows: TGCAGCGTTGAGTTAGGACAGGGGTCCTCAGGCTACACCTTC.

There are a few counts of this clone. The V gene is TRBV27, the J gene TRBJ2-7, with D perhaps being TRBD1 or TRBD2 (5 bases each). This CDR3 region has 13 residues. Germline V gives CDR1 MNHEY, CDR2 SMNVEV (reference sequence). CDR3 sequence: CATGTANTYEQYF. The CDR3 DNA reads TGTGCTACTGGGACGGCCAATACCTACGAGCAGTACTTC.

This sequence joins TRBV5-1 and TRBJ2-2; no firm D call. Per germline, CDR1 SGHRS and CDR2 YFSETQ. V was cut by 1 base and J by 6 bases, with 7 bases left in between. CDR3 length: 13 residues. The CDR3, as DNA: TGCGCCAGCAGCTTGCAGCTGGCCGGGGAGCTGTTTTTT. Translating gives CASSLQLAGELFF.

CDR3 sequence: CASSTTDREQYF. The CDR3 region has the DNA TGTGCCAGTAGTACGACGGACCGCGAGCAGTACTTC. The chain carries TRBV19 and TRBJ2-7; no reliable D call. Germline CDR1 and CDR2: LNHDA and SQIVND (reference sequence). This CDR3 comprises 12 residues. The V gene lost 4 bases and the J gene lost 6 bases, with 10 bases spanning the gap.